The T cell receptor beta chain described here comes from a study of blood T cell repertoires in COVID-19. On the study more broadly: Collection of acute and convalescent COVID-19 samples took place in the United States, Italy and Spain. In each case, the material was cDNA or gDNA derived from T cells, B-cell-depleted T cells, or PBMCs.

Here immunoSEQ multiplex PCR was the method, and the copy in TCRdb shows in-frame clones only, minus some. The sample carries some 180,000 clones, around four fifths recorded once. The sequence derives from a woman in her 70s who had recovered from COVID-19. The specimen was peripheral blood.

In nucleotides, the CDR3 is TGCGCCAGCAGCCCTGACCCAACGCCGGGACAGGGTACCGGGGAGCTGTTTTTT. It encodes CASSPDPTPGQGTGELFF. The rearrangement links TRBV5-1 to TRBJ2-2, with TRBD1 identical over 9 bases. The CDR3 is 18 amino acids. Germline trimming cut 4 bases from V and 5 bases from J; bases unmatched to any gene: 15. The germline gives CDR1 SGHRS, CDR2 YFSETQ.